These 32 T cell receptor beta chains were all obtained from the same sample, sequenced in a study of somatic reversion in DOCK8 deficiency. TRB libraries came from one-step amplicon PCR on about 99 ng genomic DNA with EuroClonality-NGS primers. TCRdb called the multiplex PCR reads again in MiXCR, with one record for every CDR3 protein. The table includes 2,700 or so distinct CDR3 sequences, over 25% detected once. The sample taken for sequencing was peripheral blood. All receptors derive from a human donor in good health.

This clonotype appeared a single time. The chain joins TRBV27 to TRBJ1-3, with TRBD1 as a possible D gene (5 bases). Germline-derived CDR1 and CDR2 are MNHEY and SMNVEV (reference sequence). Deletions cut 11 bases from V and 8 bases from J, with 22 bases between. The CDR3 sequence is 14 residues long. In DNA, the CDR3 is TGTGCCTCAAGCCGGGGCCGGAGGGCGGACACCATATATTTT. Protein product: CASSRGRRADTIYF.

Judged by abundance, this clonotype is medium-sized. This CDR3 is CASRGQGGTEAFF. In DNA, the CDR3 is TGTGCCAGCAGGGGACAGGGCGGGACTGAAGCTTTCTTT. The chain links TRBV12-3 or TRBV12-4 to TRBJ1-1; 9 bases are a match to TRBD1. The CDR3 totals 13 residues. The V segment lost 6 bases and the J segment 5 bases; nucleotides outside the gene matches: 4.

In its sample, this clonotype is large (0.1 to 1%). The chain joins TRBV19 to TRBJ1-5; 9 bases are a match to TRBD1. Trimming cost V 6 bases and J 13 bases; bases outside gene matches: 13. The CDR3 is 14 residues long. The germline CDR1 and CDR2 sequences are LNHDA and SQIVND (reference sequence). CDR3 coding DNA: TGTGCCAGTAGCCTGGGACAGGGTTTCGATCGGCAGCATTTT. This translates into CASSLGQGFDRQHF.

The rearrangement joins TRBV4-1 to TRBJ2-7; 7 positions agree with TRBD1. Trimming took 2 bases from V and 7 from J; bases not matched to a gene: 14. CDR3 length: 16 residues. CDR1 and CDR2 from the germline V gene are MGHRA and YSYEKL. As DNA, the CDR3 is TGCGCCAGCAGCCAAACCCCAAATTCGGCACAGGGGGAGCAGTACTTC. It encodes CASSQTPNSAQGEQYF.

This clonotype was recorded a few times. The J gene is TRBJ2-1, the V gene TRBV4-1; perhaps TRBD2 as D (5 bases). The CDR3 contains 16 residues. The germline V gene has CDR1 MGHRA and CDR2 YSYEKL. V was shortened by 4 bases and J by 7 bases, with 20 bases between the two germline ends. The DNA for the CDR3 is TGCGCCAGCAGCCGAAGCCAGCTAAGAGGGTGGAATGAGCAGTTCTTC. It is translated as CASSRSQLRGWNEQFF.

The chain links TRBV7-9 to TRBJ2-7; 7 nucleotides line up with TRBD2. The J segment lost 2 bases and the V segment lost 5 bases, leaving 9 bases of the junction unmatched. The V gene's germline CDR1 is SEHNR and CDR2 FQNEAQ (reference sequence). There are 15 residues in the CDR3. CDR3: CASSQLAGATYEQYF. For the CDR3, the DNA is TGTGCCAGCAGCCAGCTGGCGGGAGCCACCTACGAGCAGTACTTC.

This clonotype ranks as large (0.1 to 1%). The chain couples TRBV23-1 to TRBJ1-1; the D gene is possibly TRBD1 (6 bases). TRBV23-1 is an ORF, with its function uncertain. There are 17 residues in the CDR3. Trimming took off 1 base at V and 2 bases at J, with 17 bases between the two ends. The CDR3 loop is CASSQLGTGRFNTEAFF. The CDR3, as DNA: TGCGCCAGCAGTCAATTAGGCACAGGGCGCTTTAACACTGAAGCTTTCTTT.

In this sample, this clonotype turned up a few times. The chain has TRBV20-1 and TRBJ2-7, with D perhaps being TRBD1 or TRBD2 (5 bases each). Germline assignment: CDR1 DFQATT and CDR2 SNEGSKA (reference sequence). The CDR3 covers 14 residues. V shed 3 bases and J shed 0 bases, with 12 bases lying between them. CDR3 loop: CSASGKGSSYEQYF. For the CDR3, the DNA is TGCAGTGCTAGCGGGAAGGGGAGCTCCTACGAGCAGTACTTC.

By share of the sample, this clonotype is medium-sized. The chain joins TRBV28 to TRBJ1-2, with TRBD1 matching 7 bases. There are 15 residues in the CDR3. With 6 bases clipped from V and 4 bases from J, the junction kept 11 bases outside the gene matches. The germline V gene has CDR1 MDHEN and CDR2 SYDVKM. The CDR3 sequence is CASRIPGTALYGYTF. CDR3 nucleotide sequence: TGTGCCAGCAGAATCCCGGGGACAGCTCTCTATGGCTACACCTTC.

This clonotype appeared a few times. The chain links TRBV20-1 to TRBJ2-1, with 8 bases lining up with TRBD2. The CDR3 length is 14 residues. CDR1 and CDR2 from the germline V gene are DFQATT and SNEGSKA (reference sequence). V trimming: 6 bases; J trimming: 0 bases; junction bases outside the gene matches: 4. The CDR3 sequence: CSASSGSSYNEQFF. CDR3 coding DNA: TGCAGTGCAAGCAGCGGGAGCTCCTACAATGAGCAGTTCTTC.

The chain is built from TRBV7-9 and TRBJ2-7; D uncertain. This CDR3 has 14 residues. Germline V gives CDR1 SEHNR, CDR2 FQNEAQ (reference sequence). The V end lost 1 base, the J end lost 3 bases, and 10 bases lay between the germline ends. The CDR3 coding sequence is TGTGCCAGCAGCTTAGACCCTCGTTTCTACGAGCAGTACTTC. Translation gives CASSLDPRFYEQYF.

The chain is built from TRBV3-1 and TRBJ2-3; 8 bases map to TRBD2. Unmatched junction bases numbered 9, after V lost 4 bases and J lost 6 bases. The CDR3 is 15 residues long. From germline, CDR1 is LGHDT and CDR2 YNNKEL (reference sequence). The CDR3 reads CASSPSGRRFDTQYF. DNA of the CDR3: TGTGCCAGCAGCCCCAGCGGGAGACGCTTTGATACGCAGTATTTT.

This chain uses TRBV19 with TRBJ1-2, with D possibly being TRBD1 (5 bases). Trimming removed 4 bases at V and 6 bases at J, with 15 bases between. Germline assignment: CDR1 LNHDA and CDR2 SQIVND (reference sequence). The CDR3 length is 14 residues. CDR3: CASSTSGGADGYTF. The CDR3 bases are TGTGCCAGTAGTACCTCGGGGGGAGCTGATGGCTACACCTTC. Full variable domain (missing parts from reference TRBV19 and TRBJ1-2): DGGITQSPKYLFRKEGQNVTLSCEQNLNHDAMYWYRQDPGQGLRLIYYSQIVNDFQKGDIAEGYSVSREKKESFPLTVTSAQKNPTAFYLCASSTSGGADGYTFGSGTRLTVV.

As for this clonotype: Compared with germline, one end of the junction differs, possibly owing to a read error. The CDR3 reads CAWSAVWAANAEAFF. The CDR3 coding sequence is TGTGCCTGGAGTGCCGTTTGGGCAGCGAACGCTGAAGCTTTCTTC. This rearrangement joins TRBV30 to TRBJ1-1; D uncertain. CDR1 is GTSNPN, CDR2 SVGIG, per germline (reference sequence). The CDR3 covers 15 residues.

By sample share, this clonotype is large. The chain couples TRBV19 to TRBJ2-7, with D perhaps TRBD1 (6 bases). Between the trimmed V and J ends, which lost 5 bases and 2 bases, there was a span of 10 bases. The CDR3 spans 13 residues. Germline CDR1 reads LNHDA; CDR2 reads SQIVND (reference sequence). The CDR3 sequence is CASSPRGTYEQYF. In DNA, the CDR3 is TGTGCCAGTAGTCCGAGGGGGACCTACGAGCAGTACTTC.

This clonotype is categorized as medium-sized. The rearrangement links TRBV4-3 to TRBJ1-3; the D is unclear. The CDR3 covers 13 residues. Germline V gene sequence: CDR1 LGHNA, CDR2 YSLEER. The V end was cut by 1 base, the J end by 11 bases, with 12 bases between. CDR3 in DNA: TGCGCCAGCAGCCAAGCTCCCCATTGGGCCATATATTTT. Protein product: CASSQAPHWAIYF.

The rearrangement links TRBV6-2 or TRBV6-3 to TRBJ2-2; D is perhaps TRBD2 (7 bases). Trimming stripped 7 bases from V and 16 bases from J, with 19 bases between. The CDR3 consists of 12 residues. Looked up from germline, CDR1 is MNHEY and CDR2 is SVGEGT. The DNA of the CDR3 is TGTGCCAGCACCCACGGCGCCGGGGGGCCGTTTTTT. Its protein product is CASTHGAGGPFF.

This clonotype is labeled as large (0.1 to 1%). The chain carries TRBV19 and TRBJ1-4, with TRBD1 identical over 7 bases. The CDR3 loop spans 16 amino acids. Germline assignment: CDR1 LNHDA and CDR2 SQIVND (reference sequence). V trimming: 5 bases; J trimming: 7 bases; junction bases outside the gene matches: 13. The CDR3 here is CASSASRGTIAEKLFF. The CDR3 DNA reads TGTGCCAGTAGTGCAAGCAGGGGGACTATCGCTGAAAAACTGTTTTTT.

The CDR3 loop is CASSEGRGRGTSYEQYF. The CDR3 nucleotides read TGTGCCAGCAGTGAAGGCCGAGGGAGGGGGACCTCCTACGAGCAGTACTTC. This chain uses TRBV6-4 with TRBJ2-7, with D perhaps matching TRBD2 (7 bases). Germline lookup yields CDR1 MRHNA and CDR2 SNTAGT. This CDR3 spans 17 amino acids. V was trimmed by 3 bases and J by 0 bases, leaving 18 bases between them.

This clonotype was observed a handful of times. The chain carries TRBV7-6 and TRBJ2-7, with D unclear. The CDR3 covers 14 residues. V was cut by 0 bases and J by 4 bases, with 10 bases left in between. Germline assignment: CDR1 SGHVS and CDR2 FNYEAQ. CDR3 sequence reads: CASSLAESEYEQYF. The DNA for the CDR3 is TGTGCCAGCAGCTTAGCGGAGTCCGAATACGAGCAGTACTTC.

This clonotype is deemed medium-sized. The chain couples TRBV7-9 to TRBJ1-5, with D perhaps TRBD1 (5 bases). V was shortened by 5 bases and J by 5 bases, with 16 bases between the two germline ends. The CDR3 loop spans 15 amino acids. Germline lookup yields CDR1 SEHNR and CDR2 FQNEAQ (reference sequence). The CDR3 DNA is TGTGCCAGCAGCACTCCGGGACCGGGCTATCAGCCCCAGCATTTT. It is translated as CASSTPGPGYQPQHF.

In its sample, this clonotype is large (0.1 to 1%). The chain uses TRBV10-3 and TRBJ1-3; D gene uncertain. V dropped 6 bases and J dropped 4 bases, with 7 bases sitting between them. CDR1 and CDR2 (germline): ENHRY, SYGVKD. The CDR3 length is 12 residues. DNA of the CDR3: TGTGCCATCAGCTCTGACGGAAACACCATATATTTT. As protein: CAISSDGNTIYF.

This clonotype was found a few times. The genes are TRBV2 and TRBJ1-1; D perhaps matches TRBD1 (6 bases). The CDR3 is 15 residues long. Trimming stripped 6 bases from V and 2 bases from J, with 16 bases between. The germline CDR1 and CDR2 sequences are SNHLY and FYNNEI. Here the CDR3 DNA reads TGTGCCAGCAGAATCAGGGGAAGGACTAACACTGAAGCTTTCTTT. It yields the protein CASRIRGRTNTEAFF.

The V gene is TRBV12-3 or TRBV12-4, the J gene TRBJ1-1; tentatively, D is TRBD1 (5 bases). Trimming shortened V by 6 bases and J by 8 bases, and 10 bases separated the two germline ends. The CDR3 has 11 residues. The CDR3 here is CASRGTREAFF. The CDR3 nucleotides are TGTGCCAGCAGGGGGACGAGGGAAGCTTTCTTT.

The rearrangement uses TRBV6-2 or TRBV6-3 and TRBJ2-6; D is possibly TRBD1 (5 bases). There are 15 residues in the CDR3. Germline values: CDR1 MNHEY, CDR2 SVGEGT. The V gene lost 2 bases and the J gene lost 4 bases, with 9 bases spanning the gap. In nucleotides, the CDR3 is TGTGCCAGCAGTTACGGGGCCCCCGGGGCCAACGTCCTGACTTTC. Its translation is CASSYGAPGANVLTF.

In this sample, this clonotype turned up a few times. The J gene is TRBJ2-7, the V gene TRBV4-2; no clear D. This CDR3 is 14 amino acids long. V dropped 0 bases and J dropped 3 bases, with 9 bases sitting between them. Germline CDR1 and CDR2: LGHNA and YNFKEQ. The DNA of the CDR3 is TGTGCCAGCAGCCAAGATAGCTCGGGCTACGAGCAGTACTTC. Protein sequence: CASSQDSSGYEQYF.

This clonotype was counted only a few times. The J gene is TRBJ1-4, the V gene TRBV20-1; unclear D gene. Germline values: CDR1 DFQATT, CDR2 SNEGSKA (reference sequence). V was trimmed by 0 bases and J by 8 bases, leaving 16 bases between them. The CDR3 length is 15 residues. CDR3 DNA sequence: TGCAGTGCTAGAGATCTCGGGGTGGGTAACGAAAAACTGTTTTTT. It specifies CSARDLGVGNEKLFF.

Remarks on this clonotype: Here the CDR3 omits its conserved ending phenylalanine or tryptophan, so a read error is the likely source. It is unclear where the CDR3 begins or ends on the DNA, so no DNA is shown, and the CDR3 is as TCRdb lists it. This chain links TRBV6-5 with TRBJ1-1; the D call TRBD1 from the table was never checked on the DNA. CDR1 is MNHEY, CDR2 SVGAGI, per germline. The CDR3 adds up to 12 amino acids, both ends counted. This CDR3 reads CASSPRTGSTFL.

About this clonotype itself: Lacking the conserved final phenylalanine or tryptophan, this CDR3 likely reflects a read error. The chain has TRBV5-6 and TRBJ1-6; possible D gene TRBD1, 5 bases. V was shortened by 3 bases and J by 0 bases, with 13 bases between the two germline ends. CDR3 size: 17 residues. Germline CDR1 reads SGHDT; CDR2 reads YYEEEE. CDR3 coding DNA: TGTGCCAGCAGCTGGGGACCAATGAGCTCCTATAATTCACCCCTCCACTCT. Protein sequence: CASSWGPMSSYNSPLHS.

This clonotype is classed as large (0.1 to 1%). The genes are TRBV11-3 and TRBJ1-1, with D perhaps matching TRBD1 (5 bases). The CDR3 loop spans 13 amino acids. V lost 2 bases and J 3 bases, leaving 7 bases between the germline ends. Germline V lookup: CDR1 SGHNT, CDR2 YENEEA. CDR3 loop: CASSLQGDTEAFF. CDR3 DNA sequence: TGTGCCAGCAGCTTACAGGGAGACACTGAAGCTTTCTTT.

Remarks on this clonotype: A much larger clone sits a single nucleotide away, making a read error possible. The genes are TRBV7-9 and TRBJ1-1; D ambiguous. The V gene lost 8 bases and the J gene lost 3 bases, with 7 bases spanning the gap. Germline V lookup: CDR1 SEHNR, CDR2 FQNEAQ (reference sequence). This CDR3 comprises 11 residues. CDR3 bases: TGTGCCAGCGGCCGGGACACTGAAGCTTTCTTT. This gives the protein CASGRDTEAFF.

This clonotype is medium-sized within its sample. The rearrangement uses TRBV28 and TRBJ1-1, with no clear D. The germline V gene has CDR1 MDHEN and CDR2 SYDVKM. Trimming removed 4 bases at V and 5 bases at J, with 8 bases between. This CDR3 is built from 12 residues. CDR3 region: CASSSSGTEAFF. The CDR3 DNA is TGTGCCAGCAGTTCCTCGGGGACTGAAGCTTTCTTT.